The 22 T cell receptor beta chains in this list originate from one sample, sequenced in a study of cytomegalovirus exposure and HLA in healthy donors. The PCR employed 60 Vbeta primers together with 13 Jbeta primers. Some clones are missing from TCRdb's copy, which holds only in-frame ones; the method was immunoSEQ multiplex PCR. The sample yields about 140,000 clones, 60% to 75% seen once. Input material: PBMCs. These receptors originate from a human donor in good health.

The table lists this clone with a few counts. This chain joins TRBV4-2 and TRBJ1-5; D ambiguous. The CDR3 is 15 residues long. Per germline, CDR1 LGHNA and CDR2 YNFKEQ. Deletions cut 0 bases from V and 5 bases from J, with 11 bases between. The chain's CDR3 is CASSQELQNHQPQHF. The CDR3 DNA is TGTGCCAGCAGCCAAGAATTGCAGAACCATCAGCCCCAGCATTTT.

The genes are TRBV27 and TRBJ2-2; D gene unclear. The CDR3 covers 13 residues. V lost 10 bases to trimming and J lost 1 base, with 10 bases between them. Per the germline V gene, CDR1 is MNHEY and CDR2 is SMNVEV (reference sequence). In DNA, the CDR3 is TGTGCCACCTCCCGCGGGAACACCGGGGAGCTGTTTTTT. This encodes CATSRGNTGELFF.

This chain uses TRBV5-1 with TRBJ2-1; possible D gene TRBD1, 5 bases. In germline, CDR1 is SGHRS, CDR2 YFSETQ. V was pared by 0 bases and J by 7 bases, with 20 bases between. This CDR3 has 17 amino acids. The chain's CDR3 is CASSLEANRLPGNEQFF. CDR3 in DNA: TGCGCCAGCAGCTTGGAGGCCAACAGGCTCCCAGGAAATGAGCAGTTCTTC.

The gene calls are TRBV6-4 and TRBJ2-7; 10 bases map to TRBD1. CDR3 size: 15 residues. V lost 4 bases and J lost 6; bases outside the gene matches: 9. Germline V gives CDR1 MRHNA, CDR2 SNTAGT. In DNA form, the CDR3 reads TGTGCCAGCAGTGCCCTCGGACAGGGGGTGGGCGAGCAGTACTTC. As protein: CASSALGQGVGEQYF.

In DNA, the CDR3 is TGCGCCAGCAGCCAGGTCGGAATGGGGACAAGGAATGAGCAGTTCTTC. It is translated as CASSQVGMGTRNEQFF. The J gene is TRBJ2-1, the V gene TRBV4-1; tentative D call: TRBD1 (6 bases). Germline assignment: CDR1 MGHRA and CDR2 YSYEKL. The CDR3 contains 16 residues. Trimming pared 3 bases from V and 7 bases from J, leaving 19 bases between.

The chain couples TRBV9 to TRBJ2-7, with D possibly TRBD2 on 7 matching bases. The CDR3 totals 14 residues. V lost 0 bases and J lost 4, with 11 bases in between. Germline CDR1 reads SGDLS; CDR2 reads YYNGEE. The CDR3 DNA sequence: TGTGCCAGCAGCGTAGGGACAGCGGGATACGAGCAGTACTTC. Translation gives CASSVGTAGYEQYF.

This clone occurred once. The chain carries TRBV5-4 and TRBJ1-4, with D possibly TRBD1 on 5 matching bases. V lost 0 bases and J lost 2, with 11 bases in between. In germline, CDR1 is SGHNT, CDR2 YYREEE (reference sequence). This CDR3 comprises 16 residues. Here the CDR3 reads CASSLEGTGTNEKLFF. The DNA for the CDR3 is TGTGCCAGCAGCTTGGAAGGGACTGGGACTAATGAAAAACTGTTTTTT.

The chain carries TRBV10-3 and TRBJ1-2; unclear D gene. Germline V lookup: CDR1 ENHRY, CDR2 SYGVKD. V was trimmed by 3 bases and J by 5 bases, leaving 7 bases between them. The CDR3 is made up of 12 amino acids. CDR3 in DNA: TGTGCCATCAGTGACCCTCGTTATGGCTACACCTTC. Translating gives CAISDPRYGYTF.

This clone was observed a few times. V is TRBV5-5 and J is TRBJ2-5, with D maybe TRBD1 (5 bases). The CDR3 has 15 residues. Germline-derived CDR1 and CDR2 are SGHKS and YYEKEE (reference sequence). V was shortened by 0 bases and J by 4 bases, with 13 bases between the two germline ends. The CDR3 region is CASSLEWLRVETQYF. Here the CDR3 DNA reads TGTGCCAGCAGCTTGGAGTGGCTCAGGGTAGAGACCCAGTACTTC.

This rearrangement joins TRBV6-4 to TRBJ1-5; TRBD1 matches 11 bases. The CDR3 spans 13 residues. V dropped 8 bases and J dropped 5; count of bases not matched to a gene: 2. Germline values: CDR1 MRHNA, CDR2 SNTAGT. The CDR3 sequence: CASGTGGDQPQHF. The CDR3 DNA sequence: TGTGCCAGCGGGACAGGGGGGGATCAGCCCCAGCATTTT.

This clone was seen a single time. The V gene is TRBV19, the J gene TRBJ2-7; D is possibly TRBD2 (5 bases). V was trimmed by 1 base and J by 1 base, leaving 11 bases between them. Germline loops: CDR1 LNHDA, CDR2 SQIVND (reference sequence). The CDR3 spans 15 residues. The CDR3 is CASSIVAGESYEQYF. CDR3 nucleotide sequence: TGTGCCAGTAGTATAGTTGCCGGGGAATCCTACGAGCAGTACTTC.

The chain employs TRBV5-4 and TRBJ2-2; no firm D call. CDR1 and CDR2 from the germline V gene are SGHNT and YYREEE (reference sequence). The CDR3 extends over 12 amino acids. V lost 4 bases to trimming and J lost 3 bases, with 4 bases between them. This CDR3 reads CASSPDTGELFF. The CDR3 DNA reads TGTGCCAGCAGCCCGGACACCGGGGAGCTGTTTTTT.

In this sample, this clone turned up once. The chain links TRBV11-3 to TRBJ2-3; 8 bases line up with TRBD2. CDR1 SGHNT and CDR2 YENEEA come from the germline V gene. Trimming cost V 5 bases and J 0 bases; bases outside gene matches: 7. The CDR3 extends over 16 amino acids. CDR3: CASSSRAGGSTDTQYF. The CDR3 nucleotides are TGTGCCAGCAGCAGTCGTGCGGGGGGAAGCACAGATACGCAGTATTTT.

V and J are TRBV7-9 and TRBJ1-1; D gene ambiguous. Trimming took off 5 bases at V and 6 bases at J, with 19 bases between the two ends. Germline V lookup: CDR1 SEHNR, CDR2 FQNEAQ (reference sequence). This CDR3 comprises 15 residues. The CDR3 nucleotides read TGTGCCAGCAGCACCTCCGGTTACGAGGGCTCTGAAGCTTTCTTT. It is translated as CASSTSGYEGSEAFF.

The chain joins TRBV7-6 to TRBJ1-1; TRBD1 might be the D (6 bases). The CDR3 spans 14 residues. Germline loops: CDR1 SGHVS, CDR2 FNYEAQ. V was pared by 5 bases and J by 4 bases, with 14 bases between. The CDR3 DNA is TGTGCCAGCAGCCCAGGGGAATGGAGCACTGAAGCTTTCTTT. This encodes CASSPGEWSTEAFF.

This chain connects TRBV10-2 to TRBJ1-1, with a possible D match to TRBD1 (5 bases). V dropped 3 bases and J dropped 2 bases, with 10 bases sitting between them. CDR3 size: 14 residues. Germline CDR1 WSHSY, CDR2 SAAADI. The chain's CDR3 is CASSDGTRNTEAFF. The CDR3 nucleotides read TGCGCCAGCAGTGATGGGACTAGAAACACTGAAGCTTTCTTT.

J is TRBJ1-4 and V is TRBV6-5, with D unclear. V lost 0 bases, J lost 8 bases, and 13 bases lay in between. Germline CDR1 is MNHEY and CDR2 is SVGAGI. The length of the CDR3 is 15 residues. The CDR3 protein is CASSYSSEGREKLFF. The CDR3 nucleotides are TGTGCCAGCAGTTACTCGAGTGAGGGTAGGGAAAAACTGTTTTTT.

The chain carries TRBV11-3 and TRBJ2-7, with 11 bases matching TRBD2. The length of the CDR3 is 15 residues. Losses at the gene ends were 1 base for V and 5 bases for J; bases not matched to a gene: 4. CDR1 is SGHNT and CDR2 is YENEEA in the germline V gene. CDR3 in amino acids: CASSLVLAGDNEQYF. Here the CDR3 DNA reads TGTGCCAGCAGCTTAGTACTAGCGGGAGACAACGAGCAGTACTTC.

A few counts support this clone. The chain recombines TRBV5-1 with TRBJ2-7; 7 positions agree with TRBD1. Germline V gives CDR1 SGHRS, CDR2 YFSETQ. The CDR3 extends over 15 amino acids. After removal of 0 bases from V and 3 bases from J, the junction contained 6 bases not matched to a gene. The CDR3 here is CASSLGDSGLYEQYF. DNA of the CDR3: TGCGCCAGCAGCTTGGGGGACAGTGGACTCTACGAGCAGTACTTC.

J is TRBJ2-5 and V is TRBV7-2; D remains ambiguous. Germline V gene sequence: CDR1 SGHTA, CDR2 FQGNSA. V dropped 4 bases and J dropped 4 bases, with 19 bases sitting between them. The CDR3 totals 16 residues. The CDR3 DNA follows: TGTGCCAGCAGCTATCCTATTGGGCCGGTCCGAGAGACCCAGTACTTC. Translated, it gives CASSYPIGPVRETQYF.

The chain has TRBV18 and TRBJ2-7; maybe TRBD1 (5 bases). Germline V gene lookup returns CDR1 KGHSH and CDR2 LQKENI. With 2 bases removed from V and 3 bases from J, the gap between germline ends came to 11 bases. The CDR3 sequence is 14 residues long. The CDR3 region is CASSPSRGHYEQYF. The DNA for the CDR3 is TGTGCCAGCTCACCATCAAGGGGCCACTACGAGCAGTACTTC.

The chain combines TRBV4-1 with TRBJ2-5; D may be TRBD1 (6 bases). The CDR3 contains 14 residues. Trimming pared 3 bases from V and 2 bases from J, leaving 10 bases between. CDR1 MGHRA and CDR2 YSYEKL come from the germline V gene. CDR3 coding DNA: TGCGCCAGCAGCCAGTCGACAGGTCAAGAGACCCAGTACTTC. Amino acid sequence: CASSQSTGQETQYF.